This T cell receptor beta chain was identified in a study of identical twins. This CDR3 has 15 amino acids. Trimming pared 1 base from V and 4 bases from J, leaving 11 bases between. Per the germline V gene, CDR1 is LNHDA and CDR2 is SQIVND (reference sequence). One entry per CDR3 protein, called by TCRdb with MiXCR from the 5' RACE reads. The sample records 1.5 million to 2 million distinct CDR3 sequences, about 32% being singletons. The V and J genes are TRBV19 and TRBJ2-1, with D unresolved. The receptor's source is a newborn girl in good health. Sequenced sample: cord blood. CDR3 DNA sequence: TGTGCCAGTAGTATAGCGGGTTTCCAGTACAATGAGCAGTTCTTC. Protein product: CASSIAGFQYNEQFF.